This T cell receptor beta chain was observed in a study of cytomegalovirus exposure and HLA in healthy donors. Study-wide background: The roughly 130 validation repertoires used the same platform as the 550 to 750 first-cohort repertoires, a later analysis reported. Study results and caveats: Reported results showed that the classifier diagnosed cytomegalovirus status with high specificity and sensitivity. Rarity marked most TCR sequences, yet some public TCRs occurred in many donors. Three chains tied to CMV proved CMV antigen-specific in vitro.

Repertoires were generated with immunoSEQ multiplex PCR, while TCRdb's copy carries only in-frame clones and drops some. The sample yields tens of thousands of clones, roughly 94% seen once. As for this clone: The antigen remains unidentified.

Unmatched junction bases numbered 3, after V lost 0 bases and J lost 0 bases. Germline V gene data show CDR1 as LGHNA and CDR2 as YSLEER. The CDR3 loop spans 17 amino acids. The sequenced sample was PBMCs. This chain uses TRBV4-3 with TRBJ2-5; 11 bases map to TRBD2. The TCR comes from a woman under 30 in good health and CMV-seronegative. DNA of the CDR3: TGCGCCAGCAGCCAAGAAGCTAGCGGGGGGCACCAAGAGACCCAGTACTTC. Protein: CASSQEASGGHQETQYF.